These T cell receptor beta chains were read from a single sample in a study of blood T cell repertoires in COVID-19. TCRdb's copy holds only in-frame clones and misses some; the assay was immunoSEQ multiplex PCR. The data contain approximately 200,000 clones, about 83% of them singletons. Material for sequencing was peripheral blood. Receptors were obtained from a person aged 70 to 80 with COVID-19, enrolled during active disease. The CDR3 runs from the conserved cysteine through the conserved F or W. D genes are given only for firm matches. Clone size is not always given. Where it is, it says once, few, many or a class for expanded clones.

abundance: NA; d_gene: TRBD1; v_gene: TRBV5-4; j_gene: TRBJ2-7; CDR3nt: TGTGCCAGCAGCACCACAGGGGCGGGCGAGCAGTACTTC; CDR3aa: CASSTTGAGEQYF
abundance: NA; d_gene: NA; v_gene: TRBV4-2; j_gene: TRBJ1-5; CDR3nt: TGTGCCAGCAGCCAAGAGGCAGTCAATCAGCCCCAGCATTTT; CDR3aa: CASSQEAVNQPQHF
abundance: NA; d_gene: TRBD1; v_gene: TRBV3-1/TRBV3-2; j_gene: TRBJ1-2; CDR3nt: TGTGCCAGCGGGGGTGGGACAGAATATGGCTACACCTTC; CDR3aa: CASGGGTEYGYTF
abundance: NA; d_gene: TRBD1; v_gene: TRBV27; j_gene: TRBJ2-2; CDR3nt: TGTGCCAGCAGTAGTGACAGGGGGGACACCGGGGAGCTGTTTTTT; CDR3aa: CASSSDRGDTGELFF
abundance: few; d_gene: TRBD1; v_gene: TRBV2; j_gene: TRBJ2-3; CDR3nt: TGTGCCAGCATAGGGGACAGGTACACAGATACGCAGTATTTT; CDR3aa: CASIGDRYTDTQYF
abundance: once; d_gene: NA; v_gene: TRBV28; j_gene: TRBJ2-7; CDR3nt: TGTGCCAGCAGTTTCCAGAACTACGAGCAGTACTTC; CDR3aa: CASSFQNYEQYF
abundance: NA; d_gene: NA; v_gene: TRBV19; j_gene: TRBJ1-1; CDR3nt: TGTGCCAGACGGGCGGGGAGGCGCACTGAAGCTTTCTTT; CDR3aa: CARRAGRRTEAFF
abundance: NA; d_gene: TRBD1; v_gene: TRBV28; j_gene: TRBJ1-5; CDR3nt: TGTGCCAGCAGTTCCCGACAGGGTAGCAATCAGCCCCAGCATTTT; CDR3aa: CASSSRQGSNQPQHF
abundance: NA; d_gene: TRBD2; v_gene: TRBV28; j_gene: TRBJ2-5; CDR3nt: TGTGCCAGCAGACTCCCCGGACTAGTAGAGACCCAGTACTTC; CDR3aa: CASRLPGLVETQYF
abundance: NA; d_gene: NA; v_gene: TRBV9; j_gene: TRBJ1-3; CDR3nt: TGTGCCAGCAGCGTAGAGGTGATTGCCGGTTACAGTGGGTTATATGGAAACACCATATATTTT; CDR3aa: CASSVEVIAGYSGLYGNTIYF
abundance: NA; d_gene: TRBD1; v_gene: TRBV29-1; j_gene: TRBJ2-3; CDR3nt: TGCAGCGCCACAAAGGGACAGGGCACAGATACGCAGTATTTT; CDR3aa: CSATKGQGTDTQYF
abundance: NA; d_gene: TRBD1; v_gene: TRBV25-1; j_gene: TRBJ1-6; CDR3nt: TGTGCCAGCAGACCGGGACAGGGACATAATTCACCCCTCCACTTT; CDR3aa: CASRPGQGHNSPLHF
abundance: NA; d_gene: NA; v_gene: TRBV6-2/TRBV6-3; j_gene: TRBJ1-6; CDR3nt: TGTGCCAGCAGTCCCGGTCCAGGGCTCCACTTT; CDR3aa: CASSPGPGLHF
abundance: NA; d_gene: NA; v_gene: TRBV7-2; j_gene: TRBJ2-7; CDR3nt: TGTGCCAGCAGCCTTCACCGGGACAACGAGCAGTACTTC; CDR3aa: CASSLHRDNEQYF
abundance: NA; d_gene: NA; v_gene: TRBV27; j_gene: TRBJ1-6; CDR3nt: TGTGCCAGCAGGCCAGCACAGGGTTGGAATTCACCCCTCCACTTT; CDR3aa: CASRPAQGWNSPLHF
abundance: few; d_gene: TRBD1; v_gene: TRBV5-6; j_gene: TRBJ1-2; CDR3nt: TGTGCCAGCAGCTACAGGGGTGGCTACACCTTC; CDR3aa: CASSYRGGYTF
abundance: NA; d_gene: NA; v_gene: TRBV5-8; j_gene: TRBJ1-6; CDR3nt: TGTGCCAGCAGCTTGTCGGGGGGGATCTCACCCCTCCACTTT; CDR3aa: CASSLSGGISPLHF
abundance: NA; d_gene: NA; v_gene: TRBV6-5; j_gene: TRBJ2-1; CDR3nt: TGTGCCAGCAGTTCCCAGGACTCCTACAATGAGCAGTTCTTC; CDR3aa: CASSSQDSYNEQFF